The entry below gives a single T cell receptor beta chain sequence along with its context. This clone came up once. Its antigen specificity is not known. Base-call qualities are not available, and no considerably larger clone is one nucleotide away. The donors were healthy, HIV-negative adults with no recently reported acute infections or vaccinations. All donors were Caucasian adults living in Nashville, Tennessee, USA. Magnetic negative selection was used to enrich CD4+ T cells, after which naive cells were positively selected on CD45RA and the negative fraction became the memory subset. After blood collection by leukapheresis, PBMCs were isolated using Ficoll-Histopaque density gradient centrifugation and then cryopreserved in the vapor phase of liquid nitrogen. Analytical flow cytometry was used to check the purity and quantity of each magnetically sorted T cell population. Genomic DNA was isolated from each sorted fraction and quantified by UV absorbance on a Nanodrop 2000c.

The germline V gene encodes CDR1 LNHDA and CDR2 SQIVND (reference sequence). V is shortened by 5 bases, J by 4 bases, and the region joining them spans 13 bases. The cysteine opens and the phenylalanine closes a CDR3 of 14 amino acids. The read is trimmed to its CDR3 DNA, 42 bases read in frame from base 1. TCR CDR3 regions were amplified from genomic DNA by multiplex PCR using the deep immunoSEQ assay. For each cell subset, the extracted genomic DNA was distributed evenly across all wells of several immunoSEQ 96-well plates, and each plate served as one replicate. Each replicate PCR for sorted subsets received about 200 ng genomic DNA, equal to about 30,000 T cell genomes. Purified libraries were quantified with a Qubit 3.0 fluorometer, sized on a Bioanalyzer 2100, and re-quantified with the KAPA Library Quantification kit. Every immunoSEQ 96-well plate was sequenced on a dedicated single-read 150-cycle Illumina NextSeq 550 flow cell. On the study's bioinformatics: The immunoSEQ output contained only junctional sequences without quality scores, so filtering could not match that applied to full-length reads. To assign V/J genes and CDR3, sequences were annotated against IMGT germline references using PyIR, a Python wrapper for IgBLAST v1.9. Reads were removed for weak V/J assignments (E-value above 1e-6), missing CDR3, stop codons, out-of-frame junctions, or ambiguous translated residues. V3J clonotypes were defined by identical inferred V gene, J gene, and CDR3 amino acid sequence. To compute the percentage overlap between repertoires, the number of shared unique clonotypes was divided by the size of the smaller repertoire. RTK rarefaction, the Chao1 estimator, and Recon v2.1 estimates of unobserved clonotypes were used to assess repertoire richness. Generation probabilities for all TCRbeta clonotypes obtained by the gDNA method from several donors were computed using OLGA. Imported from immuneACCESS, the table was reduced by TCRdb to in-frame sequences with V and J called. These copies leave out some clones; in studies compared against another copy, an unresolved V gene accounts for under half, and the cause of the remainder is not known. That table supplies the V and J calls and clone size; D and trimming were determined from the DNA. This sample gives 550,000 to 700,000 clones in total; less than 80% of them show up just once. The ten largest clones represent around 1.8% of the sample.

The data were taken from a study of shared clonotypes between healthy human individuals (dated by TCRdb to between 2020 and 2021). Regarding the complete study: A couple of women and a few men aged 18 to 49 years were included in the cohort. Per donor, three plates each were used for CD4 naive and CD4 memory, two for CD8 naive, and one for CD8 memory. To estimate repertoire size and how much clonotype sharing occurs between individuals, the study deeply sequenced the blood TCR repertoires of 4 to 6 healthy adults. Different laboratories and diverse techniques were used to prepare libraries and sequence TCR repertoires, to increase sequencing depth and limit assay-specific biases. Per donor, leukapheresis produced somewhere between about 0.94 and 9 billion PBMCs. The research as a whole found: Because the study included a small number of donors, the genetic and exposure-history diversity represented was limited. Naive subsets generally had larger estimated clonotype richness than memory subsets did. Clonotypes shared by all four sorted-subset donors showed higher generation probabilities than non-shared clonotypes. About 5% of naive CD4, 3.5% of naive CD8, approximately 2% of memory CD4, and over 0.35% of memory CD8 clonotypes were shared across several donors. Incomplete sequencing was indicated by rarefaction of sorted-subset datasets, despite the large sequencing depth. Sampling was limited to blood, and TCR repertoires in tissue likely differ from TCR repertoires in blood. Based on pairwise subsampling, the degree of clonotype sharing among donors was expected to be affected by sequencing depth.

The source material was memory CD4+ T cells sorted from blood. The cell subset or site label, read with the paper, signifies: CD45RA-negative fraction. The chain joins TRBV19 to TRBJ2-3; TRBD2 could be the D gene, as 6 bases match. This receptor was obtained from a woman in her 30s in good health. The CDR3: CASSRSGQSDTQYF. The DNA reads TGTGCCAGTAGTCGCAGCGGGCAATCAGATACGCAGTATTTT.